One and the same sample provided the 2 T cell receptor beta chains below, sequenced in a study of blood T cell repertoires in COVID-19 (dated by TCRdb to the early 2020s). Libraries were prepared through the immunoSEQ multiplex PCR assay. TCRdb took over this immuneACCESS table, retaining in-frame rearrangements with V and J assigned. Such tables are incomplete; in checked studies, under half of the missing clones stem from an unresolved V gene, and the remainder is unexplained. A total of 150,000 to 200,000 clones appear in this sample, 88% of them only once. The ten biggest clones cover around 9.5% of the sample. The sample was PBMCs or T cells enriched from blood (not recorded which). The receptors here all came from a woman in her late teens or twenties who had recovered from COVID-19.

The CDR3 region has the DNA TGTGCCAGCTCACCCAATCCCGGTGAATCGGTCCTGACTTTC. Residues: CASSPNPGESVLTF. V is TRBV18 and J is TRBJ2-6; no firm D call. V was clipped by 3 bases and J by 13 bases, with 16 bases between them. The length of the CDR3 is 14 residues. Per germline, CDR1 KGHSH and CDR2 LQKENI.

A single count supports this clone. The CDR3 is CASSLAGYTEAFF. As DNA, the CDR3 is TGTGCCAGCAGCTTAGCAGGGTACACTGAAGCTTTCTTT. V usage is TRBV13 and J usage is TRBJ1-1; weak D call: TRBD1 (5 bases). The V end was cut by 1 base, the J end by 3 bases, with 6 bases between. The CDR3 is 13 residues long. Germline values: CDR1 PRHDT, CDR2 FYEKMQ (reference sequence).